Listed below are T cell receptor beta chains from one sample, sequenced in a study of T cells after yellow fever vaccination. One entry per CDR3 protein, called by TCRdb with MiXCR from the 5' RACE reads. This repertoire shows 100,000 to 150,000 distinct CDR3 sequences, about 7.4% found once; its top ten account for roughly 2.5%. The sequencing here drew on CD4+ T cells sorted from PBMCs, taken 10 days after the first yellow fever vaccination. The receptors come from a young man who received the YFV17D yellow fever vaccine. Each CDR3 is given with its conserved first and last residue. A D gene is named only where the DNA matches it firmly. Not every row has a clone size; where given, it reads once, few, many or a size class.

-,-,16,TRBJ2-5,TRBV5-4,CASSFPPAGNQETQYF,TGTGCCAGCAGCTTCCCCCCGGCGGGGAACCAAGAGACCCAGTACTTC
many,TRBD2,15,TRBJ2-1,TRBV7-2,CASTQRGGRYNEQFF,TGTGCCAGCACTCAGCGGGGGGGCCGGTACAATGAGCAGTTCTTC
many,-,16,TRBJ2-3,TRBV6-5,CASSYRSGLGTDTQYF,TGTGCCAGCAGTTATCGGTCCGGGCTGGGCACAGATACGCAGTATTTT
many,TRBD2,14,TRBJ2-5,TRBV7-9,CASSRRGGEETQYF,TGTGCCAGCAGCCGCCGCGGGGGAGAAGAGACCCAGTACTTC
many,TRBD2,15,TRBJ2-7,TRBV11-2,CASSFPASGGGEQYF,TGTGCCAGCAGCTTTCCGGCTAGCGGGGGGGGCGAGCAGTACTTC
many,-,12,TRBJ2-2,TRBV24-1,CATSDSAGELFF,TGTGCCACCAGTGATTCAGCCGGGGAGCTGTTTTTT
many,TRBD1,15,TRBJ1-5,TRBV14,CASRDRGRSNQPQHF,TGTGCCAGCAGAGACAGGGGTCGGAGCAATCAGCCCCAGCATTTT
many,TRBD2,16,TRBJ2-2,TRBV11-3,CASSPGLAGNTGELFF,TGTGCCAGCAGCCCAGGACTAGCGGGGAACACCGGGGAGCTGTTTTTT
many,-,16,TRBJ2-1,TRBV3-1,CASSQDDRRKSGEQFF,TGTGCCAGCAGCCAAGACGACAGGAGAAAATCTGGGGAGCAGTTCTTC
many,-,16,TRBJ2-1,TRBV20-1,CSARDAQMGQYNEQFF,TGCAGTGCTAGAGATGCCCAGATGGGTCAATACAATGAGCAGTTCTTC
many,-,18,TRBJ2-3,TRBV12-5,CASGLVWGRVYDTDTQYF,TGTGCTAGTGGTTTGGTATGGGGGCGGGTTTACGACACAGATACGCAGTATTTT
many,-,12,TRBJ2-1,TRBV5-6,CASSSTTGEQFF,TGTGCCAGCAGCTCCACTACAGGTGAGCAGTTCTTC
-,TRBD1,17,TRBJ2-7,TRBV4-3,CASSQQVPYSTGVEQYF,TGCGCCAGCAGCCAACAAGTCCCTTACTCAACAGGGGTCGAGCAGTACTTC
many,-,12,TRBJ2-3,TRBV11-2,CASRDRTDTQYF,TGTGCCAGCAGAGACCGAACAGATACGCAGTATTTT
many,-,16,TRBJ2-3,TRBV12-3/TRBV12-4,CASSLDLQGSTDTQYF,TGTGCCAGCAGTTTGGATTTACAGGGTAGCACAGATACGCAGTATTTT
many,-,13,TRBJ2-6,TRBV19,CASSIRGSNVLTF,TGTGCCAGTAGTATACGGGGATCCAACGTCCTGACTTTC
many,TRBD1,16,TRBJ1-2,TRBV6-1,CASRPEGAGGNYGYTF,TGTGCCAGCAGGCCCGAGGGGGCGGGGGGTAACTATGGCTACACCTTC
many,TRBD1,15,TRBJ1-1,TRBV18,CASSRGTGMNTEAFF,TGTGCCAGCTCACGGGGGACAGGGATGAACACTGAAGCTTTCTTT
many,TRBD2,16,TRBJ2-5,TRBV4-2,CASSQPDGRGRETQYF,TGTGCCAGCAGCCAACCAGATGGGAGGGGACGGGAGACCCAGTACTTC
many,TRBD1,19,TRBJ1-3,TRBV29-1,CSVDFTYGQGDVSGNTIYF,TGCAGCGTTGATTTCACTTACGGACAGGGGGATGTCTCTGGAAACACCATATATTTT
many,-,14,TRBJ2-1,TRBV6-5,CASSYSRHDNEQFF,TGTGCCAGCAGTTACTCGAGACATGACAATGAGCAGTTCTTC
few,-,14,TRBJ2-4,TRBV13,CASSLQHHDGIQYF,TGTGCCAGCAGCTTACAACATCATGATGGGATTCAGTACTTC
-,TRBD1,12,TRBJ2-2,TRBV30,CAWRTGAGELFF,TGTGCCTGGAGGACAGGGGCCGGGGAGCTGTTTTTT
many,TRBD2,16,TRBJ2-5,TRBV9,CASSVEGSGGALTQYF,TGTGCCAGCAGCGTAGAAGGTAGCGGGGGGGCTTTGACCCAGTACTTC
few,-,16,TRBJ1-6,TRBV7-2,CASSTQQGVMSSPLHF,TGTGCCAGCAGTACCCAACAGGGTGTAATGAGTTCACCCCTCCACTTT
many,TRBD1,14,TRBJ1-1,TRBV20-1,CSARSAGGNTEAFF,TGCAGTGCTAGAAGTGCAGGGGGGAACACTGAAGCTTTCTTT
many,TRBD2,15,TRBJ2-1,TRBV7-2,CASSPGLAGGDEQFF,TGTGCCAGCAGCCCAGGACTAGCGGGGGGAGATGAGCAGTTCTTC
many,-,14,TRBJ1-2,TRBV28,CASSPAGERNGYTF,TGTGCCAGCAGTCCCGCAGGGGAACGGAATGGCTACACCTTC
-,-,15,TRBJ1-5,TRBV6-5,CASSYEPGAGQPQHF,TGTGCCAGCAGTTACGAACCGGGGGCCGGTCAGCCCCAGCATTTT
many,-,14,TRBJ1-1,TRBV6-2/TRBV6-3,CASSPASGNTEAFF,TGTGCCAGCAGTCCAGCATCCGGAAACACTGAAGCTTTCTTT
many,-,14,TRBJ1-2,TRBV20-1,CSATSPGTEYGYTF,TGCAGTGCCACTTCTCCCGGGACGGAGTATGGCTACACCTTC
few,TRBD2,18,TRBJ2-5,TRBV9,CASSVSGLAGAAQETQYF,TGTGCCAGCAGCGTTTCGGGACTAGCGGGGGCGGCACAAGAGACCCAGTACTTC
few,-,13,TRBJ1-4,TRBV25-1,CASSALENEKLFF,TGTGCCAGCAGTGCACTAGAAAATGAAAAACTGTTTTTT
many,-,14,TRBJ2-1,TRBV5-1,CASSWSRLGGEQFF,TGCGCCAGCAGCTGGTCCCGTCTGGGTGGTGAGCAGTTCTTC
many,TRBD1,17,TRBJ1-5,TRBV20-1,CSASLGQGVVSNQPQHF,TGCAGTGCTAGTTTGGGACAGGGGGTAGTAAGCAATCAGCCCCAGCATTTT
many,TRBD2,16,TRBJ2-7,TRBV18,CASSPKRGEGSYEQYF,TGTGCCAGCTCACCTAAGCGGGGGGAAGGTTCCTACGAGCAGTACTTC
many,-,15,TRBJ2-2,TRBV5-1,CASSAPGLNTGELFF,TGCGCCAGCAGCGCACCGGGACTTAACACCGGGGAGCTGTTTTTT